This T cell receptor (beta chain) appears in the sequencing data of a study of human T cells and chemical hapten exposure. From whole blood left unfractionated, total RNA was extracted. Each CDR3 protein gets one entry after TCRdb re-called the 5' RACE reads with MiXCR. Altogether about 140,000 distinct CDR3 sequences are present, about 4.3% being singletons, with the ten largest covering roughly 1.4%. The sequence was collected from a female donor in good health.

Here the CDR3 reads CASSPGGLVSGNTIYF. CDR3 in DNA: TGTGCCAGCAGCCCAGGAGGGCTCGTCTCTGGAAACACCATATATTTT. The chain employs TRBV11-2 and TRBJ1-3; D remains unclear. V was clipped by 5 bases and J by 0 bases, with 14 bases between them. Germline V gene lookup returns CDR1 SGHAT and CDR2 FQNNGV. There are 16 residues in the CDR3.